This TCR beta chain was recovered during a study of cytomegalovirus exposure and HLA in healthy donors. This PCR relied on a set of 60 Vbeta primers and 13 Jbeta primers. Profiled with immunoSEQ multiplex PCR; TCRdb holds only in-frame clones, not every one. This sample has about 160,000 clones, with over 65% found just once. Nominally healthy donors provided the samples, though records likely missed some immune exposures. CDR1 and CDR2 (germline): SGHRS, YFSETQ. The V segment lost 0 bases and the J segment 2 bases; nucleotides outside the gene matches: 4. The CDR3 is 15 amino acids. The J gene is TRBJ2-7, the V gene TRBV5-1; 8 bases match TRBD2. The source of this sequence is a woman between 35 and 50 years old in good health and CMV-seronegative. Sequencing input: PBMCs. The CDR3, as DNA: TGCGCCAGCAGCTTGGGGACTAGCAAAACCTACGAGCAGTACTTC. This gives the protein CASSLGTSKTYEQYF.